The TCR beta chain under discussion was sequenced for a study of patients and donors after allogeneic stem cell transplantation. TCRdb reprocessed the RT-PCR reads via MiXCR and lists one record per CDR3 protein. The sample has 800,000 to 1,000,000 distinct CDR3 sequences, roughly 18% seen once. After removal of 3 bases from V and 3 bases from J, the junction contained 11 bases not matched to a gene. The CDR3 loop spans 17 amino acids. CDR1 KGHDR and CDR2 SFDVKD come from the germline V gene. The sequence derives from a human donor who was either an allogeneic HSCT recipient or a stem cell or donor lymphocyte infusion donor (not recorded which). It is not recorded whose cells these are; they may come from a transplant donor. The sample comprised blood, either unsorted or a sorted T cell fraction (not recorded which). The rearrangement joins TRBV24-1 to TRBJ1-2, with 8 positions matching TRBD1. The CDR3 DNA reads TGTGCCACCAGTGATCGTCCGGGACAGGCGCCGGACTATGGCTACACCTTC. Its translation is CATSDRPGQAPDYGYTF.